The next 32 T cell receptor beta chains were all read from a single sample in a study of shared clonotypes between healthy human individuals. The protocol was immunoSEQ multiplex PCR, while the TCRdb copy is restricted to in-frame clones and leaves out a portion. The sample records roughly 1 million clones, 75% to 85% being singletons. The sequenced sample was memory CD4+ T cells from PBMCs. As to subset: CD45RA-negative fraction. These TCRs come from a man younger than 35 in good health. Some clones in this sample may be carry-over from other donors' samples.

The chain employs TRBV30 and TRBJ2-3, with D perhaps TRBD1 (5 bases). The V end lost 5 bases, the J end lost 1 base, and 10 bases lay between the germline ends. CDR1 is GTSNPN, CDR2 SVGIG, per germline (reference sequence). The CDR3 spans 13 residues. The CDR3 DNA is TGTGCCTGGGGAACACAGGGCACAGATACGCAGTATTTT. Its protein product is CAWGTQGTDTQYF.

The V and J genes are TRBV5-4 and TRBJ1-3; TRBD1 aligns across 9 bases. CDR3 size: 16 residues. With V trimmed by 0 bases and J by 4 bases, 5 bases remained unmatched. Germline loops: CDR1 SGHNT, CDR2 YYREEE (reference sequence). The CDR3 DNA sequence: TGTGCCAGCAGCTTGGGCGGGACAGGGAGAGGAAACACCATATATTTT. Amino acid sequence: CASSLGGTGRGNTIYF.

V is TRBV7-2 and J is TRBJ2-5; 10 bases map to TRBD2. Germline V gene lookup returns CDR1 SGHTA and CDR2 FQGNSA. V trimming: 5 bases; J trimming: 2 bases; junction bases outside the gene matches: 11. This CDR3 comprises 17 residues. In DNA form, the CDR3 reads TGTGCCAGCAGCCGGAGGACTAGCGGTTATAGGCAAGAGACCCAGTACTTC. Amino acid sequence: CASSRRTSGYRQETQYF.

This chain joins TRBV6-1 and TRBJ2-7; D is unclear. V was clipped by 4 bases and J by 2 bases, with 12 bases between them. Germline V CDR1 and CDR2: MNHNS, SASEGT. The CDR3 consists of 14 residues. CDR3 loop: CASSGRHPAYEQYF. The CDR3 DNA is TGTGCCAGCAGTGGACGCCATCCGGCCTACGAGCAGTACTTC.

This sequence joins TRBV6-5 and TRBJ1-5; no clear D. CDR1 MNHEY and CDR2 SVGAGI come from the germline V gene. The CDR3 length is 13 residues. V dropped 6 bases and J dropped 2 bases, with 8 bases sitting between them. Here the CDR3 reads CASRPEGNQPQHF. Written as DNA, the CDR3 is TGTGCCAGCAGACCGGAGGGCAATCAGCCCCAGCATTTT.

The chain recombines TRBV6-5 with TRBJ2-5; the D gene could be TRBD1 or TRBD2 (5 bases each). CDR3 size: 14 residues. V lost 7 bases to trimming and J lost 1 base, with 13 bases between them. Germline CDR1 MNHEY, CDR2 SVGAGI. CDR3 region: CASTYSGAQETQYF. The CDR3 DNA sequence: TGTGCCAGCACATATTCCGGGGCCCAAGAGACCCAGTACTTC.

A word on this clone: At one of its ends the junction is not consistent with the germline gene, which may arise from a read error. The J gene is TRBJ1-5, the V gene TRBV7-2; D is ambiguous. This CDR3 contains 12 residues. Germline CDR1 reads SGHTA; CDR2 reads FQGNSA. The CDR3: CASSSDGLPLHF. CDR3 DNA: TGTGCCAGCAGCTCAGATGGACTTCCCCTGCATTTT.

The chain links TRBV11-3 to TRBJ2-1, with 11 positions matching TRBD1. Germline V lookup: CDR1 SGHNT, CDR2 YENEEA. The CDR3 contains 14 residues. Germline trimming cut 11 bases from V and 7 bases from J; bases unmatched to any gene: 10. In DNA, the CDR3 is TGTGCCCGGCCAGGACAGGGGGCGGGGAATGAGCAGTTCTTC. Protein: CARPGQGAGNEQFF.

The J gene is TRBJ2-1, the V gene TRBV4-2; no clear D gene. Trimming pared 3 bases from V and 10 bases from J, leaving 13 bases between. The germline V gene encodes CDR1 LGHNA and CDR2 YNFKEQ. The CDR3 consists of 13 residues. This chain's CDR3 is CASSQTLSPEQFF. CDR3 sequence (DNA): TGTGCCAGCAGCCAGACCCTTAGCCCCGAGCAGTTCTTC.

This chain joins TRBV27 and TRBJ2-7; TRBD2 aligns across 15 bases. V trimming: 5 bases; J trimming: 4 bases; junction bases outside the gene matches: 9. Germline CDR1 reads MNHEY; CDR2 reads SMNVEV (reference sequence). This CDR3 is 17 amino acids long. The CDR3 here is CASSPTPGTSGRYEQYF. For the CDR3, the DNA is TGTGCCAGCAGTCCTACCCCCGGGACTAGCGGGAGGTACGAGCAGTACTTC.

This rearrangement joins TRBV5-4 to TRBJ2-5; unclear D gene. Trimming removed 5 bases from V and 2 bases from J, with 13 bases in between. There are 14 residues in the CDR3. Germline V gene data show CDR1 as SGHNT and CDR2 as YYREEE (reference sequence). CDR3 region: CASRLPHSQETQYF. The CDR3 coding sequence is TGTGCCAGCAGATTGCCCCACAGTCAAGAGACCCAGTACTTC. The full variable domain, completed using reference TRBV5-4 and TRBJ2-5, is ETGVTQSPTHLIKTRGQQVTLRCSSQSGHNTVSWYQQALGQGPQFIFQYYREEENGRGNFPPRFSGLQFPNYSSELNVNALELDDSALYLCASRLPHSQETQYFGPGTRLLVL.

This rearrangement joins TRBV11-3 to TRBJ1-4, with a tentative D call TRBD1 (6 bases). Trimming took 5 bases from V and 2 from J, leaving 9 bases between them. Germline CDR1 is SGHNT and CDR2 is YENEEA. This CDR3 region has 14 residues. This CDR3 reads CASSMGGTNEKLFF. In DNA, the CDR3 is TGTGCCAGCAGCATGGGGGGCACTAATGAAAAACTGTTTTTT.

The V and J genes are TRBV15 and TRBJ2-1, with D perhaps TRBD1 (5 bases). The V gene's germline CDR1 is LNHNV and CDR2 YYDKDF (reference sequence). Trimming removed 1 base at V and 1 base at J, with 8 bases between. This CDR3 region has 15 residues. DNA of the CDR3: TGTGCCACCAGCAGAGCGACAGTTTCCTACAATGAGCAGTTCTTC. Translated, it gives CATSRATVSYNEQFF.

A remark on this clone: Other DNA variants within this sample encode the same CDR3. The chain has TRBV20-1 and TRBJ2-7; 7 bases line up with TRBD1. Germline CDR1 reads DFQATT; CDR2 reads SNEGSKA (reference sequence). The trim removed 4 bases at V and 4 bases at J, leaving 1 base unmatched. CDR3 length: 11 residues. CDR3 region: CSANRGYEQYF. The CDR3 nucleotides read TGCAGTGCTAACAGGGGTTACGAGCAGTACTTC.

This clone was counted once. This sequence joins TRBV5-4 and TRBJ1-2, with 8 bases that match TRBD1. The CDR3 contains 14 residues. Trimming removed 4 bases from V and 6 bases from J; junction bases left unmatched: 8. The V gene's germline CDR1 is SGHNT and CDR2 YYREEE (reference sequence). The CDR3 here is CASSLVTGGNGYTF. Here the CDR3 DNA reads TGTGCCAGCAGCCTTGTTACAGGGGGGAATGGCTACACCTTC.

This chain links TRBV9 with TRBJ2-6, with TRBD1 as a possible D gene (5 bases). CDR1 is SGDLS, CDR2 YYNGEE, per germline. The CDR3 length is 17 residues. The V end was cut by 1 base, the J end by 0 bases, with 11 bases between. The CDR3 is CASSVRGGYSGANVLTF. The CDR3, as DNA: TGTGCCAGCAGCGTAAGGGGCGGATACTCTGGGGCCAACGTCCTGACTTTC.

This chain uses TRBV16 with TRBJ2-7, with 11 bases aligning to TRBD1. There are 15 residues in the CDR3. Unmatched junction bases numbered 5, after V lost 2 bases and J lost 5 bases. Germline CDR1 KGHSY, CDR2 FQNENV. The CDR3 protein is CASSQARTGGNEQYF. CDR3 bases: TGTGCCAGCAGCCAAGCTCGGACAGGGGGCAACGAGCAGTACTTC.

This clone showed up just once. V usage is TRBV30 and J usage is TRBJ2-5; 8 bases agree with TRBD2. The CDR3 runs to 15 residues. J was trimmed by 3 bases and V by 2 bases; bases with no gene match: 8. CDR1 and CDR2 from the germline V gene are GTSNPN and SVGIG (reference sequence). The CDR3 loop is CAWSRTSLGEETQYF. The CDR3 coding sequence is TGTGCCTGGAGTCGGACTAGCCTGGGGGAAGAGACCCAGTACTTC.

The V call is TRBV9, the J call TRBJ2-3, with D perhaps TRBD2 (6 bases). There are 12 residues in the CDR3. With 4 bases removed from V and 4 bases from J, the gap between germline ends came to 7 bases. CDR1 is SGDLS, CDR2 YYNGEE, per germline. The DNA for the CDR3 is TGTGCCAGCAGCACGGGGGCAGATACGCAGTATTTT. Translation gives CASSTGADTQYF.

The rearrangement links TRBV7-9 to TRBJ1-3, with D perhaps matching TRBD1 (5 bases). The CDR3 runs 16 residues. V lost 6 bases, J lost 1 base, and 16 bases lay in between. Per the germline V gene, CDR1 is SEHNR and CDR2 is FQNEAQ (reference sequence). CDR3 loop: CASRPPSSGSGNTIYF. The CDR3 DNA is TGTGCCAGCAGACCTCCTTCCTCAGGGTCTGGAAACACCATATATTTT. Supplemented by reference TRBV7-9 and TRBJ1-3, the full variable domain reads DTGVSQNPRHKITKRGQNVTFRCDPISEHNRLYWYRQTLGQGPEFLTYFQNEAQLEKSRLLSDRFSAERPKGSFSTLEIQRTEQGDSAMYLCASRPPSSGSGNTIYFGEGSWLTVV.

This chain links TRBV27 with TRBJ2-3, with D possibly TRBD2 on 5 matching bases. From germline, CDR1 is MNHEY and CDR2 SMNVEV (reference sequence). Deletions cut 2 bases from V and 0 bases from J, with 9 bases between. There are 15 residues in the CDR3. The chain's CDR3 is CASSLGGPSTDTQYF. For the CDR3, the DNA is TGTGCCAGCAGTTTAGGAGGACCAAGCACAGATACGCAGTATTTT.

The genes are TRBV5-1 and TRBJ2-1; tentative D call: TRBD2 (6 bases). The germline gives CDR1 SGHRS, CDR2 YFSETQ. This CDR3 region has 13 residues. Trimming left V 4 bases short and J 6 bases short, with 11 bases between. In DNA form, the CDR3 reads TGCGCCAGCAGCGATCTGGGGGGCAATGAGCAGTTCTTC. As protein: CASSDLGGNEQFF.

This clone was recorded a few times. The rearrangement links TRBV27 to TRBJ2-1; 8 bases align to TRBD2. From germline, CDR1 is MNHEY and CDR2 SMNVEV (reference sequence). The CDR3 spans 15 residues. The trim removed 10 bases at V and 4 bases at J, leaving 12 bases unmatched. The CDR3 protein is CAIRGAGGPYNEQFF. CDR3 in DNA: TGTGCCATCCGGGGCGCGGGAGGACCGTACAATGAGCAGTTCTTC.

This clone has only a few counts. This chain connects TRBV11-2 to TRBJ2-7; no clear D gene. The V end was cut by 5 bases, the J end by 5 bases, with 10 bases between. The CDR3 runs to 12 residues. Germline CDR1 SGHAT, CDR2 FQNNGV. The CDR3 loop reads CASSQSSNEQYF. The CDR3 region has the DNA TGTGCCAGCAGCCAGTCGAGCAACGAGCAGTACTTC.

This clone has only one observation. Additional DNA sequences in this sample encode the identical CDR3. The V call is TRBV9, the J call TRBJ2-1; 7 bases fit TRBD2. The CDR3 sequence is 16 residues long. The junction had 6 bases not matched to a gene; V was cut back by 2 bases and J by 1 base. Germline V gene data show CDR1 as SGDLS and CDR2 as YYNGEE. CDR3 sequence reads: CASSVGAGRSYNEQFF. In nucleotides, the CDR3 is TGTGCCAGCAGCGTCGGAGCGGGACGGTCCTACAATGAGCAGTTCTTC. The complete variable domain, with remaining parts taken from reference TRBV9 and TRBJ2-1, reads DSGVTQTPKHLITATGQRVTLRCSPRSGDLSVYWYQQSLDQGLQFLIQYYNGEERAKGNILERFSAQQFPDLHSELNLSSLELGDSALYFCASSVGAGRSYNEQFFGPGTRLTVL.

This sequence joins TRBV4-1 and TRBJ2-7; D is unresolved. V lost 5 bases, J lost 0 bases, and 20 bases lay in between. Per germline, CDR1 MGHRA and CDR2 YSYEKL. CDR3 length: 17 residues. Here the CDR3 DNA reads TGCGCCAGCAGCGCCTTTACCCGGAGATCGAGCTCCTACGAGCAGTACTTC. Translating it yields CASSAFTRRSSSYEQYF.

This chain joins TRBV5-4 and TRBJ2-5, with a tentative D call TRBD2 (6 bases). This CDR3 region has 15 residues. Deletions cut 1 base from V and 2 bases from J, with 12 bases between. Germline-derived CDR1 and CDR2 are SGHNT and YYREEE (reference sequence). DNA for the CDR3: TGTGCCAGCAGCTTGCGGGGAGGCAGGCAAGAGACCCAGTACTTC. This gives the protein CASSLRGGRQETQYF.

CDR3 loop: CASGPGQLGNTEAFF. Here the CDR3 DNA reads TGTGCTAGTGGTCCTGGACAGCTAGGTAACACTGAAGCTTTCTTT. The chain recombines TRBV12-5 with TRBJ1-1; D may be TRBD1 (6 bases). V lost 5 bases and J 2 bases, leaving 15 bases between the germline ends. The CDR3 loop spans 15 amino acids. Germline V lookup: CDR1 LGHNT, CDR2 FRNRAP.

The chain uses TRBV25-1 and TRBJ2-3; D may be TRBD1 (5 bases). This CDR3 is built from 14 residues. Germline V gene sequence: CDR1 MGHDK, CDR2 SYGVNS. Trimming removed 8 bases at V and 0 bases at J, with 12 bases between. The DNA of the CDR3 is TGTGCCAGCCAGGGCAGGATTAGCACAGATACGCAGTATTTT. This codes for CASQGRISTDTQYF.

The rearrangement joins TRBV12-5 to TRBJ2-1; 8 positions agree with TRBD2. The CDR3 contains 15 residues. With V trimmed by 7 bases and J by 2 bases, 7 bases remained unmatched. CDR1 is LGHNT, CDR2 FRNRAP, per germline. CDR3 residues: CASDLSGTPYNEQFF. CDR3 bases: TGTGCTAGTGACCTTAGCGGGACCCCCTACAATGAGCAGTTCTTC. Complete variable domain (other parts from reference TRBV12-5 and TRBJ2-1): DARVTQTPRHKVTEMGQEVTMRCQPILGHNTVFWYRQTMMQGLELLAYFRNRAPLDDSGMPKDRFSAEMPDATLATLKIQPSEPRDSAVYFCASDLSGTPYNEQFFGPGTRLTVL.

This CDR3 reads CASSRKTGPLTDTQYF. In DNA form, the CDR3 reads TGTGCCAGCTCCCGCAAGACAGGGCCCTTGACAGATACGCAGTATTTT. The gene calls are TRBV18 and TRBJ2-3, with 7 bases aligning to TRBD1. V gave up 6 bases and J gave up 3 bases; unmatched junction bases: 12. The CDR3 loop spans 16 amino acids. Germline V gives CDR1 KGHSH, CDR2 LQKENI.

The genes are TRBV9 and TRBJ1-3, with 7 bases lining up with TRBD1. Germline V gene sequence: CDR1 SGDLS, CDR2 YYNGEE. The CDR3 is 14 amino acids. Trimming cost V 3 bases and J 4 bases; bases outside gene matches: 4. CDR3 residues: CASSAGTAGNTIYF. Here the CDR3 DNA reads TGTGCCAGCAGCGCGGGGACAGCCGGAAACACCATATATTTT. Filled out from reference TRBV9 and TRBJ1-3, the complete variable domain reads DSGVTQTPKHLITATGQRVTLRCSPRSGDLSVYWYQQSLDQGLQFLIQYYNGEERAKGNILERFSAQQFPDLHSELNLSSLELGDSALYFCASSAGTAGNTIYFGEGSWLTVV.